Each of the 22 T cell receptor beta chains below was sequenced from the same sample in a study of T cells in Graves' hyperthyroidism and ophthalmopathy. The investigators amplified TCR beta CDR3 regions from RNA transcripts. RT-PCR in the first round (using the HTBI primer set) targeted the TCR CDR3. MiXCR was run by TCRdb on the multiplex PCR reads, yielding one entry per CDR3 protein. The sample has roughly 640,000 distinct CDR3 sequences, approximately 15% seen once. Specimen: blood. The receptors stem from a woman between 40 and 55 years old with Graves' ophthalmopathy.

This clonotype was observed at least ten times. The V gene is TRBV3-1, the J gene TRBJ2-7, with 7 bases matching TRBD2. The CDR3 is 13 amino acids. Germline CDR1 is LGHDT and CDR2 is YNNKEL (reference sequence). The V and J ends lost 4 bases and 6 bases, in that order; junction bases with no gene match: 6. The CDR3 is CASSRGGTLEQYF. As DNA, the CDR3 is TGTGCCAGCAGCCGGGGGGGAACACTCGAGCAGTACTTC.

This clonotype appeared many times. V and J are TRBV7-8 and TRBJ2-5, with 9 bases aligning to TRBD2. With 0 bases clipped from V and 6 bases from J, the junction kept 8 bases outside the gene matches. The CDR3 is 16 amino acids. CDR1 SGHVS and CDR2 FQNEAQ come from the germline V gene. The CDR3 protein is CASSLAYGLAGKTQYF. The CDR3 DNA reads as TGTGCCAGCAGCTTAGCATACGGGCTAGCGGGAAAGACCCAGTACTTC.

This clonotype was seen ten or more times. The chain employs TRBV27 and TRBJ1-2, with a tentative D call TRBD1 (5 bases). The germline gives CDR1 MNHEY, CDR2 SMNVEV (reference sequence). The CDR3 contains 14 residues. Trimming shortened V by 3 bases and J by 4 bases, and 12 bases separated the two germline ends. CDR3 in DNA: TGTGCCAGCAGTTTTTCGGGGGTGGGCTATGGCTACACCTTC. This encodes CASSFSGVGYGYTF.

This chain connects TRBV6-1 to TRBJ1-2; D is ambiguous. Between the trimmed V and J ends, which lost 8 bases and 5 bases, there was a span of 18 bases. The CDR3 is 14 residues long. The germline CDR1 and CDR2 sequences are MNHNS and SASEGT. The CDR3 DNA follows: TGTGCCAGCCGGAGGAGCGGAGCGGAGTATGGCTACACCTTC. Translated, it gives CASRRSGAEYGYTF.

The DNA of the CDR3 is TGCAGTGCTCCCCCGGGTGGCCACTATGGCTACACCTTC. Translation gives CSAPPGGHYGYTF. The chain uses TRBV20-1 and TRBJ1-2, with D hard to call. CDR1 is DFQATT, CDR2 SNEGSKA, per germline (reference sequence). Trimming took off 5 bases at V and 3 bases at J, with 13 bases between the two ends. The length of the CDR3 is 13 residues.

This clonotype has more than one count but fewer than ten. This rearrangement joins TRBV5-1 to TRBJ2-2, with 7 nucleotides matching TRBD1. After removal of 4 bases from V and 4 bases from J, the junction contained 7 bases not matched to a gene. Looked up from germline, CDR1 is SGHRS and CDR2 is YFSETQ. The CDR3 loop spans 15 amino acids. This CDR3 reads CASSPRDSPTGELFF. The CDR3 DNA sequence: TGCGCCAGCAGCCCCCGGGACAGCCCCACCGGGGAGCTGTTTTTT.

This sequence joins TRBV6-5 and TRBJ1-5, with 10 bases aligning to TRBD1. The junction had 3 bases not matched to a gene; V was cut back by 0 bases and J by 7 bases. CDR1 and CDR2 (germline): MNHEY, SVGAGI. The CDR3 spans 15 residues. The CDR3 DNA reads as TGTGCCAGCAGTTACTCGGGGGACAGGGGACAGCCCCAGCATTTT. It yields the protein CASSYSGDRGQPQHF.

This clonotype showed up just a few times. Without the conserved terminal phenylalanine or tryptophan, this CDR3 likely stems from a read error. CDR3 nucleotide sequence: TGTGCCAGCAGTTTGCCCGCCGGGGGGGAGACCCAGTACCTC. It specifies CASSLPAGGETQYL. The V call is TRBV28, the J call TRBJ2-5; the match to TRBD2 covers 7 bases. From germline, CDR1 is MDHEN and CDR2 SYDVKM. There are 14 residues in the CDR3. The V gene end was trimmed by 3 bases and the J gene end by 5 bases; junction bases not matched to a gene: 6.

This clonotype showed up just a few times. This rearrangement joins TRBV7-9 to TRBJ2-5, with 7 bases fitting TRBD2. CDR3 size: 14 residues. Trimming at V came to 0 bases and at J to 6 bases, leaving 4 bases not matched to a gene. Per germline, CDR1 SEHNR and CDR2 FQNEAQ (reference sequence). CDR3 DNA sequence: TGTGCCAGCAGCTTAGCGGGCGGGAGTCAGACCCAGTACTTC. This sequence encodes CASSLAGGSQTQYF.

The table lists this clonotype with many counts. This chain links TRBV11-2 with TRBJ2-7; unclear D gene. V was pared by 1 base and J by 4 bases, with 11 bases between. This CDR3 spans 14 amino acids. Germline CDR1 SGHAT, CDR2 FQNNGV. The CDR3 DNA reads TGTGCCAGCAGCTTAGTTGTGACTTTTTACGAGCAGTACTTC. Translating it yields CASSLVVTFYEQYF.

This clonotype has at least ten counts. The gene calls are TRBV5-1 and TRBJ2-7, with D possibly TRBD2 on 6 matching bases. V was pared by 1 base and J by 5 bases, with 10 bases between. The germline V gene has CDR1 SGHRS and CDR2 YFSETQ. The CDR3 runs to 13 residues. This chain's CDR3 is CASSLIGRHEQYF. As DNA, the CDR3 is TGCGCCAGCAGCTTGATAGGGAGGCACGAGCAGTACTTC.

This clonotype was seen many times. This sequence joins TRBV6-1 and TRBJ2-7; 9 nucleotides align to TRBD1. The CDR3 is 15 amino acids. J was trimmed by 0 bases and V by 7 bases; bases with no gene match: 7. Germline V gene lookup returns CDR1 MNHNS and CDR2 SASEGT. The CDR3 DNA sequence: TGTGCCAGCACCGTCGGACAGGGGAGCTCCTACGAGCAGTACTTC. Residues: CASTVGQGSSYEQYF.

Points on this clonotype: A much bigger clone sits one base away, suggesting this may be a read error. Since no conserved phenylalanine or tryptophan closes the CDR3, a read error is the likely cause. The rearrangement uses TRBV16 and TRBJ1-5; 7 positions agree with TRBD1. This CDR3 has 15 amino acids. Germline values: CDR1 KGHSY, CDR2 FQNENV. With 5 bases clipped from V and 0 bases from J, the junction kept 4 bases outside the gene matches. The CDR3 loop reads CASSMGQTSNQPQHL. The CDR3, as DNA: TGTGCCAGCAGCATGGGACAGACTAGCAATCAGCCCCAGCATCTT.

In its sample, this clonotype was seen a few times. This chain joins TRBV5-1 and TRBJ2-5; 9 bases agree with TRBD1. In germline, CDR1 is SGHRS, CDR2 YFSETQ. The V gene end was trimmed by 3 bases and the J gene end by 5 bases; junction bases not matched to a gene: 8. CDR3 size: 15 residues. The CDR3 loop is CASSWTGQGWETQYF. For the CDR3, the DNA is TGCGCCAGCAGCTGGACAGGACAGGGGTGGGAGACCCAGTACTTC.

In its sample, this clonotype was seen many times. V usage is TRBV2 and J usage is TRBJ2-7; no definite D call. Germline assignment: CDR1 SNHLY and CDR2 FYNNEI. The CDR3 consists of 13 residues. V was cut by 4 bases and J by 5 bases, with 12 bases left in between. The CDR3 sequence is CASSVLEGHEQYF. In DNA form, the CDR3 reads TGTGCCAGCAGTGTTCTAGAAGGCCACGAGCAGTACTTC. Supplemented by reference TRBV2 and TRBJ2-7, the full variable domain reads EPEVTQTPSHQVTQMGQEVILRCVPISNHLYFYWYRQILGQKVEFLVSFYNNEISEKSEIFDDQFSVERPDGSNFTLKIRSTKLEDSAMYFCASSVLEGHEQYFGPGTRLTVT.

This clonotype has a handful of counts. V and J are TRBV7-9 and TRBJ1-2; no firm D call. V was cut by 4 bases and J by 2 bases, with 17 bases left in between. The CDR3 has 16 residues. Germline V gene data show CDR1 as SEHNR and CDR2 as FQNEAQ (reference sequence). The CDR3, as DNA: TGTGCCAGCAGCTCCCCTGCGGCAGGTCTCAACTATGGCTACACCTTC. Translation gives CASSSPAAGLNYGYTF.

This clonotype was recorded many times. The gene calls are TRBV20-1 and TRBJ1-1; 7 nucleotides align to TRBD1. Germline V lookup: CDR1 DFQATT, CDR2 SNEGSKA (reference sequence). CDR3 size: 18 residues. Losses at the gene ends were 1 base for V and 4 bases for J; bases not matched to a gene: 18. This CDR3 reads CSARVLRDSSIVATEAFF. DNA of the CDR3: TGCAGTGCTAGAGTTTTGAGGGACAGTTCTATAGTGGCCACTGAAGCTTTCTTT.

The sample holds many counts of this clonotype. The chain employs TRBV7-8 and TRBJ2-5, with 8 positions matching TRBD2. The ends lost 7 bases at V and 9 bases at J; junction bases unmatched: 16. Germline lookup yields CDR1 SGHVS and CDR2 FQNEAQ. CDR3 length: 15 amino acids. The CDR3 coding sequence is TGTGCCAGCAACCAGGATAGCGGGATCAGAGGGGCCCAGTACTTC. Residues: CASNQDSGIRGAQYF.

This clonotype was seen many times. Written as DNA, the CDR3 is TGTGCCAGCAGCCGTCGTAATAGCGCACAGGGCGATGGCTACACCTTC. Translated: CASSRRNSAQGDGYTF. The chain uses TRBV7-2 and TRBJ1-2; maybe TRBD1 (6 bases). The CDR3 contains 16 residues. V lost 5 bases and J 6 bases, leaving 22 bases between the germline ends. Germline values: CDR1 SGHTA, CDR2 FQGNSA.

This clonotype has only a few counts. The chain recombines TRBV19 with TRBJ1-1, with D perhaps TRBD1 (6 bases). The CDR3 runs 13 residues. V dropped 6 bases and J dropped 1 base, with 9 bases sitting between them. Germline V gene data show CDR1 as LNHDA and CDR2 as SQIVND (reference sequence). CDR3 nucleotide sequence: TGTGCCAGTAGAGACAGGAAGAACACTGAAGCTTTCTTT. Residues: CASRDRKNTEAFF.

This clonotype turned up a few times. The V and J genes are TRBV6-1 and TRBJ2-1; 7 nucleotides align to TRBD1. CDR3 length: 13 amino acids. Germline V gene sequence: CDR1 MNHNS, CDR2 SASEGT. V lost 6 bases and J lost 7; bases outside the gene matches: 6. The CDR3 spells CASRNRGRNEQFF. The DNA for the CDR3 is TGTGCCAGCAGAAACAGGGGCAGGAATGAGCAGTTCTTC.

This rearrangement joins TRBV6-1 to TRBJ2-7; D might be TRBD1 or TRBD2, each matching 5 bases. From germline, CDR1 is MNHNS and CDR2 SASEGT. The CDR3 is made up of 16 amino acids. V lost 7 bases, J lost 6 bases, and 25 bases lay in between. The DNA of the CDR3 is TGTGCCAGCACCATAAGGGTCGGTTCCCAGAGGGGCGAGCAGTACTTC. Translation: CASTIRVGSQRGEQYF.